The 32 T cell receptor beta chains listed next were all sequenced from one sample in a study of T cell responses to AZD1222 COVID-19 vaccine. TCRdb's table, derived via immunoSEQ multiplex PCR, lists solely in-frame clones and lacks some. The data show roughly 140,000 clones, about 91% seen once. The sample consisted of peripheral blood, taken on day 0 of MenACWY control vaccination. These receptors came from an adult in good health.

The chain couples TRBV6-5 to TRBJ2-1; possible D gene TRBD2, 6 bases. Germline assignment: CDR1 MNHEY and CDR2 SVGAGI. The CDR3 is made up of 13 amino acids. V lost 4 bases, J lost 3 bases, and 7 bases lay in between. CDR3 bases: TGTGCCAGCAGTTGGGGAGGCTACAATGAGCAGTTCTTC. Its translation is CASSWGGYNEQFF.

As DNA, the CDR3 is TGTGCCAGCAGCCTGACAGTGCCAGAAGAAGCTTTCTTT. This sequence encodes CASSLTVPEEAFF. V usage is TRBV6-5 and J usage is TRBJ1-1; possible D gene TRBD1, 5 bases. Trimming pared 6 bases from V and 8 bases from J, leaving 16 bases between. Germline CDR1 reads MNHEY; CDR2 reads SVGAGI. The CDR3 has 13 residues.

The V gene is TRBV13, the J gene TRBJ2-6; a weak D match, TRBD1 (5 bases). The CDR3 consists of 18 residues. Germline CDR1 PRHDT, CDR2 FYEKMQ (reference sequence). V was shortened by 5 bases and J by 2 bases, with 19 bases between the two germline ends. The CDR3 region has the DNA TGTGCCAGCAGCCTCCCCCCGGTAGGGGTACCTGGGGCCAACGTCCTGACTTTC. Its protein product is CASSLPPVGVPGANVLTF.

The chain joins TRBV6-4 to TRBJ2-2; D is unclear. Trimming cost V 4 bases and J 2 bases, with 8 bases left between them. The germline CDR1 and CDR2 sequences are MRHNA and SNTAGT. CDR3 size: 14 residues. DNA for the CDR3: TGTGCCAGCAGTGTACAGAGAAACACCGGGGAGCTGTTTTTT. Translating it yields CASSVQRNTGELFF.

The CDR3 here is CASSSDGMNTEAFF. The CDR3 bases are TGCGCCAGCAGCTCGGATGGAATGAACACTGAAGCTTTCTTT. V and J are TRBV5-1 and TRBJ1-1; D is ambiguous. The V gene lost 3 bases and the J gene lost 0 bases, with 9 bases spanning the gap. In germline, CDR1 is SGHRS, CDR2 YFSETQ. The CDR3 has 14 residues.

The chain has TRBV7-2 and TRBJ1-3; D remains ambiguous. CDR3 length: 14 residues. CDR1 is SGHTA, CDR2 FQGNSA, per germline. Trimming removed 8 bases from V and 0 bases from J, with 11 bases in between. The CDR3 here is CASRGDYSGNTIYF. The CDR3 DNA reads TGTGCCAGCCGTGGAGACTACTCTGGAAACACCATATATTTT.

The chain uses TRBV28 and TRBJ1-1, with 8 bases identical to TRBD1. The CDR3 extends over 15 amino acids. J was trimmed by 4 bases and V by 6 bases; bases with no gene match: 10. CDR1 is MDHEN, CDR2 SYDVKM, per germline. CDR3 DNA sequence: TGTGCCAGCAGCTCGCCCGCAGGGGGCAGCACTGAAGCTTTCTTT. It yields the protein CASSSPAGGSTEAFF. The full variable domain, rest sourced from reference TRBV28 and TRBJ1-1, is DVKVTQSSRYLVKRTGEKVFLECVQDMDHENMFWYRQDPGLGLRLIYFSYDVKMKEKGDIPEGYSVSREKKERFSLILESASTNQTSMYLCASSSPAGGSTEAFFGQGTRLTVV.

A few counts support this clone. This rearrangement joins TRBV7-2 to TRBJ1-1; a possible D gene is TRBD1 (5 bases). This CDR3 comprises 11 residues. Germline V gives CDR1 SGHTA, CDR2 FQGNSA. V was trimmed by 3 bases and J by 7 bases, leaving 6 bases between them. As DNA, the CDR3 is TGTGCCAGCAGCTTTAGGGGTGAAGCTTTCTTT. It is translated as CASSFRGEAFF.

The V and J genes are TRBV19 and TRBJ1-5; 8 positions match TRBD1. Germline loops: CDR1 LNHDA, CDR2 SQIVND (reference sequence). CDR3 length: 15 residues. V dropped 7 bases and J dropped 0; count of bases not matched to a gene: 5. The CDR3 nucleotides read TGTGCCAGTACCTCGGACAGGGCTAGCAATCAGCCCCAGCATTTT. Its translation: CASTSDRASNQPQHF.

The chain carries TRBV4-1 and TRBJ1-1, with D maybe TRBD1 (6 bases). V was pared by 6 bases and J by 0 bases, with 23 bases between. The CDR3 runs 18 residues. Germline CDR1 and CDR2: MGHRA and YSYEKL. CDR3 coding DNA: TGCGCCAGCAGGGGGGGCCGAGGGGCAGGGACTATGAACACTGAAGCTTTCTTT. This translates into CASRGGRGAGTMNTEAFF.

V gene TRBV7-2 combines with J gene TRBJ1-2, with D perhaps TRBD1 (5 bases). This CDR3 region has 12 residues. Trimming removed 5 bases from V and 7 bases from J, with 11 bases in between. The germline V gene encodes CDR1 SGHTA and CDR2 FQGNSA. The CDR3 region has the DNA TGTGCCAGCAGCCCACAGGTGGCTGGCTACACCTTC. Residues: CASSPQVAGYTF.

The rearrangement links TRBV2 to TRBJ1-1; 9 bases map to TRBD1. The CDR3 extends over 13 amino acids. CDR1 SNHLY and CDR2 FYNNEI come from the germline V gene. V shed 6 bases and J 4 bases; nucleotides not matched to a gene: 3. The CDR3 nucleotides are TGTGCCAGCAGCGGACAGGGGCGCACTGAAGCTTTCTTT. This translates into CASSGQGRTEAFF.

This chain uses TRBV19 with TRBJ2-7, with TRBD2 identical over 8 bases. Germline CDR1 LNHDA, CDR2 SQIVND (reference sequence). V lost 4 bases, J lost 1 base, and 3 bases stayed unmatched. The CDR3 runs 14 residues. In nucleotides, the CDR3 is TGTGCCAGTAGTAAAGCGGGGGCATCCTACGAGCAGTACTTC. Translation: CASSKAGASYEQYF.

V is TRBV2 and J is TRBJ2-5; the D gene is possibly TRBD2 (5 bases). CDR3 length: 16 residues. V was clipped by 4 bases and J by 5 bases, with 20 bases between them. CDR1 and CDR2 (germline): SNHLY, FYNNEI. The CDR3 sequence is CASSGGAPRRPETQYF. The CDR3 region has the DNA TGTGCCAGCAGTGGAGGTGCGCCACGGAGGCCGGAGACCCAGTACTTC.

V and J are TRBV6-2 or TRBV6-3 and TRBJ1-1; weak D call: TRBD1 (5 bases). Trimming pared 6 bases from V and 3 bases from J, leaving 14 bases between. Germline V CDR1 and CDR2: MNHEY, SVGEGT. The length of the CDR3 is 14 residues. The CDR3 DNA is TGTGCCAGCAGCAACGACAGTGGACACACTGAAGCTTTCTTT. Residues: CASSNDSGHTEAFF.

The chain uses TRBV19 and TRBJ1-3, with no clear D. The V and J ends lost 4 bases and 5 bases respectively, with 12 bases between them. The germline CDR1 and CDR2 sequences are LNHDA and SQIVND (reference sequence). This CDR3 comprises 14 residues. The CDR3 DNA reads TGTGCCAGTAGTAGAGACCGAGGGAGAAACACCATATATTTT. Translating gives CASSRDRGRNTIYF.

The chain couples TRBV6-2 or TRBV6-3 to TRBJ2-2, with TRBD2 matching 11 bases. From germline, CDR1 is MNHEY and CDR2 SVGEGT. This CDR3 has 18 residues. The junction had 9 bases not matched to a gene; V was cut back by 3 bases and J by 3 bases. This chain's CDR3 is CASSYMSSGRRYTGELFF. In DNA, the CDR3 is TGTGCCAGCAGTTATATGTCTAGCGGGAGGCGCTACACCGGGGAGCTGTTTTTT.

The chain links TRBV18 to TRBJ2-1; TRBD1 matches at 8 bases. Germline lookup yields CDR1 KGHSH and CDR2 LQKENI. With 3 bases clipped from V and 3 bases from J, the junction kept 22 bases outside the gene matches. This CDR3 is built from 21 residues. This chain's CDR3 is CASSPDRGKKQGEGSYNEQFF. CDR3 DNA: TGTGCCAGCTCACCTGATCGGGGGAAAAAACAGGGGGAAGGGAGCTACAATGAGCAGTTCTTC.

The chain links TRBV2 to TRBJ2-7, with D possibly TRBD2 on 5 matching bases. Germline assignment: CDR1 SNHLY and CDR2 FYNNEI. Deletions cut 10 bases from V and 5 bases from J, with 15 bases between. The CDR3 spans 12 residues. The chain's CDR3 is CAISTVGDEQYF. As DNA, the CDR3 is TGTGCCATTTCTACAGTGGGAGACGAGCAGTACTTC. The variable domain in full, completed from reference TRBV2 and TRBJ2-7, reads EPEVTQTPSHQVTQMGQEVILRCVPISNHLYFYWYRQILGQKVEFLVSFYNNEISEKSEIFDDQFSVERPDGSNFTLKIRSTKLEDSAMYFCAISTVGDEQYFGPGTRLTVT.

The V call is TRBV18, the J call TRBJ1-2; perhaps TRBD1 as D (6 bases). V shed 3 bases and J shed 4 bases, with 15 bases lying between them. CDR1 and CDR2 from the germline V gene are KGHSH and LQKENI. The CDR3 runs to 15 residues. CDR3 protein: CASSPSGGATYGYTF. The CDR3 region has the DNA TGTGCCAGCTCACCGTCCGGGGGCGCCACCTATGGCTACACCTTC.

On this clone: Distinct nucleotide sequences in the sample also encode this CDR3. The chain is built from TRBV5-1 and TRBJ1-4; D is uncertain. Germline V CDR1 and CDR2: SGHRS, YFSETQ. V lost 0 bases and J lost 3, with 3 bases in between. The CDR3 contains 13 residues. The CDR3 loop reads CASSLEANEKLFF. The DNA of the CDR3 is TGCGCCAGCAGCTTGGAAGCTAATGAAAAACTGTTTTTT.

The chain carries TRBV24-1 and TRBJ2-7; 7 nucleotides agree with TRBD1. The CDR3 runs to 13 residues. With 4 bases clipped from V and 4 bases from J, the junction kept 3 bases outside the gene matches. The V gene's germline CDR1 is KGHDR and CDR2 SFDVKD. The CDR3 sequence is CATSDPTGYEQYF. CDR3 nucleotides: TGTGCCACCAGTGACCCGACAGGGTACGAGCAGTACTTC.

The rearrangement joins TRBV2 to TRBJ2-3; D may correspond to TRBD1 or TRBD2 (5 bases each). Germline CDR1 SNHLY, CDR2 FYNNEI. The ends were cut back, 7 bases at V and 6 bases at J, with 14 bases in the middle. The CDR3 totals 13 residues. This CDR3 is CASKLDGADTQYF. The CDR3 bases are TGTGCCAGCAAATTAGACGGGGCGGATACGCAGTATTTT.

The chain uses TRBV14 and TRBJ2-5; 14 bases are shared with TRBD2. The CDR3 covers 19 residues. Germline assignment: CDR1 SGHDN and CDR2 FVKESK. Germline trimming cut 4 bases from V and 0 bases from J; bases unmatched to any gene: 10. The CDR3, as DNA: TGTGCCAGCAGCCGTCGGTACGGGACTAGCGGGGGAAACCAAGAGACCCAGTACTTC. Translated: CASSRRYGTSGGNQETQYF.

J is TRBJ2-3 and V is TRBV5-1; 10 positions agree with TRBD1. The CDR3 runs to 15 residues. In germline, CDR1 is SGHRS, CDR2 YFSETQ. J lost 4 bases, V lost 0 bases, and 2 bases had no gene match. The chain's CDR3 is CASSLGDRGPDTQYF. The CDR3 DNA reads TGCGCCAGCAGCTTGGGGGACAGGGGACCAGATACGCAGTATTTT. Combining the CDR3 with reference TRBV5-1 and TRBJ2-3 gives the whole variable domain KAGVTQTPRYLIKTRGQQVTLSCSPISGHRSVSWYQQTPGQGLQFLFEYFSETQRNKGNFPGRFSGRQFSNSRSEMNVSTLELGDSALYLCASSLGDRGPDTQYFGPGTRLTVL.

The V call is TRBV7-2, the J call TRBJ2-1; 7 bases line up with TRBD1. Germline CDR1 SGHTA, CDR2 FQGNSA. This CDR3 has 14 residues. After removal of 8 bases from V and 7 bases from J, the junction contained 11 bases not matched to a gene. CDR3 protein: CASLTTGIGNEQFF. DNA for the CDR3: TGTGCCAGCCTGACGACAGGGATCGGAAATGAGCAGTTCTTC. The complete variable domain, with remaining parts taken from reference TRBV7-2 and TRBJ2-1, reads GAGVSQSPSNKVTEKGKDVELRCDPISGHTALYWYRQSLGQGLEFLIYFQGNSAPDKSGLPSDRFSAERTGGSVSTLTIQRTQQEDSAVYLCASLTTGIGNEQFFGPGTRLTVL.

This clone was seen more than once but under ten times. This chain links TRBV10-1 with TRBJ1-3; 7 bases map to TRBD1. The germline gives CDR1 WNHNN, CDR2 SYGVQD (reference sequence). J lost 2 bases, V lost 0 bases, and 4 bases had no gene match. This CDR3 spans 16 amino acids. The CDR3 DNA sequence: TGCGCCAGCAGTGAGTCTAGAGGGGGCACTGGAAACACCATATATTTT. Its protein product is CASSESRGGTGNTIYF.

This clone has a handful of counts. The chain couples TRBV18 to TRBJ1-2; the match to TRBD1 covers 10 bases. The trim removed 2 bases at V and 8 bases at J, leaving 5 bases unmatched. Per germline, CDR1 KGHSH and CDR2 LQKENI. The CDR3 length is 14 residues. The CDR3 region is CASSPEGQGSGYTF. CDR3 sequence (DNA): TGTGCCAGCTCACCAGAGGGACAGGGGTCGGGCTACACCTTC.

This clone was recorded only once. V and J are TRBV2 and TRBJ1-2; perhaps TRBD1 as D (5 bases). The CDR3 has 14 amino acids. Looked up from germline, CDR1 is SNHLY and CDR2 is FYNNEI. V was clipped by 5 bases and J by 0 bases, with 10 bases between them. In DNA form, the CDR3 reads TGTGCCAGCAGTTCCCAGGGTTCTAACTATGGCTACACCTTC. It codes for CASSSQGSNYGYTF.

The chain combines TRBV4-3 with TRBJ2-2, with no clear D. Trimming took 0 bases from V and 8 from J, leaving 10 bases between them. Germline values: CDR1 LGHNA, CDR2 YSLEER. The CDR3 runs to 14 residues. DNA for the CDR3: TGCGCCAGCAGCCAAGAAAACTGGGGAGGGGAGCTGTTTTTT. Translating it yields CASSQENWGGELFF.

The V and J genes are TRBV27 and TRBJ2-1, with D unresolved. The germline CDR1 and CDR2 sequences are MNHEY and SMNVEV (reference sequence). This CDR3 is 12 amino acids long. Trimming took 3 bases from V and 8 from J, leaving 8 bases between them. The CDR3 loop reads CASSFPDDEQFF. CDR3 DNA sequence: TGTGCCAGCAGTTTCCCCGACGATGAGCAGTTCTTC.

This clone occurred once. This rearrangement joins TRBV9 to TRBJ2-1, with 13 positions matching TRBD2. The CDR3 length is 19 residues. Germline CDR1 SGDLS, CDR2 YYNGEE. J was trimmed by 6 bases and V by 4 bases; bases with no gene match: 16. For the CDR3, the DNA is TGTGCCAGCAGCCCATGGACTAGCGGGGGAATAGGTCGGGGCAATGAGCAGTTCTTC. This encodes CASSPWTSGGIGRGNEQFF.